This T cell receptor beta chain derives from a study of cytomegalovirus exposure and HLA in healthy donors. For this clone: Its antigen is undetermined.

The primer mix had 60 Vbeta and 13 Jbeta primers. Produced via immunoSEQ multiplex PCR; TCRdb's table is partial and in-frame only. This table has 90,000 to 150,000 clones, roughly 80% appearing once. When sampled, the donors appeared nominally healthy, though they likely had unrecorded immune exposures. V lost 3 bases, J lost 3 bases, and 17 bases lay in between. This CDR3 has 16 residues. In germline, CDR1 is LNHDA, CDR2 SQIVND (reference sequence). General study results and limits: When analyzed later, a missense DCLRE1C variant was found to be linked to TCR beta V- and J-gene trimming. TCR beta sequences reportedly predicted the HLA-A and HLA-B alleles of most subjects accurately.

Material: PBMCs. This clonotype was obtained from a young woman in good health and CMV-seronegative. J is TRBJ1-2 and V is TRBV19; maybe TRBD1 (6 bases). Here the CDR3 reads CASSINPWGPDYGYTF. In DNA form, the CDR3 reads TGTGCCAGTAGTATCAACCCCTGGGGGCCGGACTATGGCTACACCTTC.